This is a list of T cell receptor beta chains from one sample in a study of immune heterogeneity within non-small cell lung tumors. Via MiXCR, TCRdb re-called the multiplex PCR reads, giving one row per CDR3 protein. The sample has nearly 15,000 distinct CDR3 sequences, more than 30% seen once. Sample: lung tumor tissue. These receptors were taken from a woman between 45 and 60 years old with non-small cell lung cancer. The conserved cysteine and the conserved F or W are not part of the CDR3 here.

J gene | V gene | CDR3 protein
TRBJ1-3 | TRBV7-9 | ASSLGQGNTIY
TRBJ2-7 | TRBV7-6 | ASSFGTSGSGEQY
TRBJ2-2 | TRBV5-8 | ASSGGSYTGELF
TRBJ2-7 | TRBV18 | ASSPPGEQY
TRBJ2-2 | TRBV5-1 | ASSFRHIAGGKTGELF
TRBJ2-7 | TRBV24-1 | ATSGNGHEQY
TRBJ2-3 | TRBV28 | ASSLLTDTQY
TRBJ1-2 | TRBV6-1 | ASNPTQGTYGYT
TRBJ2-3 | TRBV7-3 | ASSLDSGGGTDTQY
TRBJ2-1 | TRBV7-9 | ASSLGREGGMGEQF
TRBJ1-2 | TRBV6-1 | ASRALIGAEGYT
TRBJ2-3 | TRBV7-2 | ASSDQGGSADTQY
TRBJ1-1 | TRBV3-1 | ASSQWDRLEEAF
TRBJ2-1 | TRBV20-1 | SALPSSGSPEQF
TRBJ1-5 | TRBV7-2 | ASSQDYQPQH
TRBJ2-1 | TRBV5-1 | ASSPGLAYNEQF
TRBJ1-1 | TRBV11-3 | ASSSLESATEAF
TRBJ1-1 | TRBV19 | ASRPGGGTEAF
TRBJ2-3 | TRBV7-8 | ASSSTSGGGDTQY
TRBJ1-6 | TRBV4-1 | ASSQDKGGDSPLH
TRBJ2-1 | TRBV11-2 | ASSSRGGGVNEQF
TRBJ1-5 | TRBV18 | ASSPGQSELTPQH